This T cell receptor beta chain was documented in a study of shared clonotypes between healthy human individuals. Findings and limits, study-wide: Rarefaction indicated that sorted-subset sequencing remained incomplete although depth was large. On the whole, naive subsets had larger estimated richness than memory subsets had. Blood was the sole source, and tissue repertoires probably differ. Sequencing depth was a factor that was expected to affect clonotype sharing among donors.

To note about this clone: Its antigen is not identified.

V lost 0 bases, J lost 6 bases, and 9 bases lay in between. Germline V CDR1 and CDR2: GTSNPN, SVGIG (reference sequence). The CDR3 is 12 amino acids. Libraries were prepared by immunoSEQ multiplex PCR; TCRdb keeps only in-frame clonotypes and omits some of them. Of roughly 2 million clones listed, approximately 96% were seen once; the top ten hold around 0.13%. This sequence was found in a man aged 18 to 35 in good health. The chain uses TRBV30 and TRBJ2-7; the D is unclear. Sequenced sample: naive CD4+ T cells sorted from blood. Specified subset: CD45RA+ positively selected. CDR3 region: CAWSVPQLEQYF. The DNA of the CDR3 is TGTGCCTGGAGTGTACCACAGCTCGAGCAGTACTTC. Supplemented by reference TRBV30 and TRBJ2-7, the full variable domain reads SQTIHQWPATLVQPVGSPLSLECTVEGTSNPNLYWYRQAAGRGLQLLFYSVGIGQISSEVPQNLSASRPQDRQFILSSKKLLLSDSGFYLCAWSVPQLEQYFGPGTRLTVT.